This T cell receptor beta chain stems from a study of cytomegalovirus exposure and HLA in healthy donors. The germline V gene encodes CDR1 SGHVS and CDR2 FNYEAQ. CDR3 length: 17 amino acids. V shed 1 base and J shed 5 bases, with 20 bases lying between them. The PCR ran on 60 Vbeta and 13 Jbeta primers. The protocol was immunoSEQ multiplex PCR, while the TCRdb copy is restricted to in-frame clones and leaves out a portion. The table lists about 110,000 clones, roughly 73% of them singletons. Overall study findings and caveats: The authors later found TCR association rates varying by HLA locus, with DRB1 most and HLA-C fewest. The authors later linked a missense DCLRE1C variant to TCR beta V- and J-gene trimming. Reported results showed that the classifier diagnosed cytomegalovirus status with high specificity and sensitivity.

Note on this clone: Its antigen remains unknown.

The chain is built from TRBV7-6 and TRBJ2-5; D possibly corresponds to TRBD2 (5 bases). The clonotype comes from a man aged 30 to 45 in good health and CMV-seronegative. Material for sequencing was PBMCs. CDR3 loop: CASSLGGGSLRSETQYF. The CDR3 nucleotides are TGTGCCAGCAGCTTAGGTGGAGGCTCACTCCGTTCGGAGACCCAGTACTTC.